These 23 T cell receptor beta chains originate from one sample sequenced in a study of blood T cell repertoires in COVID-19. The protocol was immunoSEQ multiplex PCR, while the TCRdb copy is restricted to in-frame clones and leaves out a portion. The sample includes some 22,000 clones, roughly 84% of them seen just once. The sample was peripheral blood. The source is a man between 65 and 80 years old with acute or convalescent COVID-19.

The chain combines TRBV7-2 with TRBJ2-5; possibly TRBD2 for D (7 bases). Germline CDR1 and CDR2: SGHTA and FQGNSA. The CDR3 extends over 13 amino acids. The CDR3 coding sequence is TGTGCGAGCTCCGGCGGGGGCACAGAGACCCAGTACTTC. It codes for CASSGGGTETQYF.

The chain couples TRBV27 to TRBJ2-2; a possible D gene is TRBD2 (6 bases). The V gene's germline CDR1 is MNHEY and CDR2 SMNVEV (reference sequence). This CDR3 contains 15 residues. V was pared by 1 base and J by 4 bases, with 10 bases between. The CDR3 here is CASSLYGSGTGELFF. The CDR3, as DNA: TGTGCCAGCAGTTTATACGGGAGTGGCACCGGGGAGCTGTTTTTT.

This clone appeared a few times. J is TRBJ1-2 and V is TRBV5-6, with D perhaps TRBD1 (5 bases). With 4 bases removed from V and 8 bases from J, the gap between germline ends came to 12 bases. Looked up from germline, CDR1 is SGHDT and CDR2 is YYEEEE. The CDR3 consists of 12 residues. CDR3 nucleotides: TGTGCCAGCAGCATAGACAGTACCGGCTACACCTTC. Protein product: CASSIDSTGYTF.

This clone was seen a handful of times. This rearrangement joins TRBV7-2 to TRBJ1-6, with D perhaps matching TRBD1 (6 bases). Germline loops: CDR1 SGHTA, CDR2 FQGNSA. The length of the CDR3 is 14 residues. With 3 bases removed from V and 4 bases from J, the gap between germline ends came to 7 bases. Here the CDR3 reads CASSFGQYNSPLHF. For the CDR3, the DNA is TGTGCCAGCAGCTTCGGACAGTATAATTCACCCCTCCACTTT.

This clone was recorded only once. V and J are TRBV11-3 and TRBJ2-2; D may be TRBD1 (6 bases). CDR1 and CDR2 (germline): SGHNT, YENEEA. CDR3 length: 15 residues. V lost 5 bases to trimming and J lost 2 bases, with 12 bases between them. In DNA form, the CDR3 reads TGTGCCAGCAGCCGAACAGGGCTTAACACCGGGGAGCTGTTTTTT. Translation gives CASSRTGLNTGELFF.

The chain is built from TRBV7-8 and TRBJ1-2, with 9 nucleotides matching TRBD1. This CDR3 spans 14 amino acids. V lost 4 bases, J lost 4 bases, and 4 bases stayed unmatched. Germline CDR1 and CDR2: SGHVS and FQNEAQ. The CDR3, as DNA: TGTGCCAGCAGCTCCGGGACAGGGCCCTATGGCTACACCTTC. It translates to CASSSGTGPYGYTF.

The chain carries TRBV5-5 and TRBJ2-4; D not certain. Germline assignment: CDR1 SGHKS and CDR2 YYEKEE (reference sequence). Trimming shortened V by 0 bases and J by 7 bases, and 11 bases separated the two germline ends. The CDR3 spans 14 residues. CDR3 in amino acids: CASSLGELFNIQYF. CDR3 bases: TGTGCCAGCAGCTTGGGAGAGCTTTTCAACATTCAGTACTTC.

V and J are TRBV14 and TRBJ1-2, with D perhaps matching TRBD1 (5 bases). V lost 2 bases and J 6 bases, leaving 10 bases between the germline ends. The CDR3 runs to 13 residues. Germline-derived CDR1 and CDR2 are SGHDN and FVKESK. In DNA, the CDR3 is TGTGCCAGCAGCCAACCGACAGACGATGGCTACACCTTC. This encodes CASSQPTDDGYTF.

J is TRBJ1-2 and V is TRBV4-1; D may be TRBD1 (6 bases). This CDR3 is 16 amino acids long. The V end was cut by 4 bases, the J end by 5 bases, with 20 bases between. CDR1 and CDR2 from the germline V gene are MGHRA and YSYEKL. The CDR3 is CASSPVPGAQGYGYTF. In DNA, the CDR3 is TGCGCCAGCAGCCCGGTCCCAGGGGCGCAAGGATATGGCTACACCTTC.

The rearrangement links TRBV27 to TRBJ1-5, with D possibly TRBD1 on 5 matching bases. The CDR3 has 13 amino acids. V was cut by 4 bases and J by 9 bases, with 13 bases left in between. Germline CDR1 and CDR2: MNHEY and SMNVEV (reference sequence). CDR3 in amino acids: CASSWGGTGPQHF. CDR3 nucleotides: TGTGCCAGCAGTTGGGGGGGTACGGGGCCCCAGCATTTT.

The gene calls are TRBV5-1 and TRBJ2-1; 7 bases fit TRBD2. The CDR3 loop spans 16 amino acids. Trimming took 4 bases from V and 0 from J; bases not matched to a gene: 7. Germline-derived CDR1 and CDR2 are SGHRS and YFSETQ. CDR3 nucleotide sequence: TGCGCCAGCAGCCAAACTAGCGTAAGCTCCTACAATGAGCAGTTCTTC. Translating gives CASSQTSVSSYNEQFF. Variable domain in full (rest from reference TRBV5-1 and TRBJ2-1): KAGVTQTPRYLIKTRGQQVTLSCSPISGHRSVSWYQQTPGQGLQFLFEYFSETQRNKGNFPGRFSGRQFSNSRSEMNVSTLELGDSALYLCASSQTSVSSYNEQFFGPGTRLTVL.

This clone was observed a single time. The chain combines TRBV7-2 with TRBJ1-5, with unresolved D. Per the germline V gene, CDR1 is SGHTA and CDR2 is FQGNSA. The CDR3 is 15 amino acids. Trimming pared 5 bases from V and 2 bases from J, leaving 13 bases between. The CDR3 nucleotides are TGTGCCAGCAGCCAGTACCGGAGCGGCAATCAGCCCCAGCATTTT. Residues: CASSQYRSGNQPQHF.

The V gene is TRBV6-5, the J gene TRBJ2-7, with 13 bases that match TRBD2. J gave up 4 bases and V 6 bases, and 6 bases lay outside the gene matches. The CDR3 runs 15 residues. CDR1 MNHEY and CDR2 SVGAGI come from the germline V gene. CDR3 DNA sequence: TGTGCCAGCAGAGGACTAGCGGGAGTAACTTACGAGCAGTACTTC. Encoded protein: CASRGLAGVTYEQYF.

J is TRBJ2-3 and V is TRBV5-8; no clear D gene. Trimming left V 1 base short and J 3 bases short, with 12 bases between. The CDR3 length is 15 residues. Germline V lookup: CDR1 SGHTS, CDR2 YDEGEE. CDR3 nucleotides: TGTGCCAGCAGCTTGATTCCAGCGAGGACAGATACGCAGTATTTT. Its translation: CASSLIPARTDTQYF.

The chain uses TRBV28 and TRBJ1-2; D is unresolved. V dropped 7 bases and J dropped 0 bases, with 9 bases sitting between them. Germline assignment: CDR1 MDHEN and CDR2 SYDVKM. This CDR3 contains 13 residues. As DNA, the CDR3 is TGTGCCAGCACCCCGGGAACTAACTATGGCTACACCTTC. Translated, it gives CASTPGTNYGYTF.

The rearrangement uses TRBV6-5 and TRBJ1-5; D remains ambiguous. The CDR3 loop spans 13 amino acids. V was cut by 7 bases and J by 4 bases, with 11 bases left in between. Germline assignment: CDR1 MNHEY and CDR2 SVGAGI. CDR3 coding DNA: TGTGCCAGCAATGGACTGATAAATCAGCCCCAGCATTTT. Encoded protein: CASNGLINQPQHF.

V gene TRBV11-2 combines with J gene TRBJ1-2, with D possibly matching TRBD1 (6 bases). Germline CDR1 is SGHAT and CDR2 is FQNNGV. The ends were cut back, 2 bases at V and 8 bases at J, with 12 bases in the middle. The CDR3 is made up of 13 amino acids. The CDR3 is CASSLSGGWGYTF. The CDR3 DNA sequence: TGTGCCAGCAGCTTAAGTGGGGGCTGGGGCTACACCTTC.

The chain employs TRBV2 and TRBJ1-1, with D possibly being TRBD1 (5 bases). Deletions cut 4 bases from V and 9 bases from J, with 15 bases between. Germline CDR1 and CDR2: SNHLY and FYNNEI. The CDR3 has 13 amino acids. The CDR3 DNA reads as TGTGCCAGCAGTGCGGGGGTGAGCACCAAAGCTTTCTTT. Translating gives CASSAGVSTKAFF. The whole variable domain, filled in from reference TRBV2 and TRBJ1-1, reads EPEVTQTPSHQVTQMGQEVILRCVPISNHLYFYWYRQILGQKVEFLVSFYNNEISEKSEIFDDQFSVERPDGSNFTLKIRSTKLEDSAMYFCASSAGVSTKAFFGQGTRLTVV.

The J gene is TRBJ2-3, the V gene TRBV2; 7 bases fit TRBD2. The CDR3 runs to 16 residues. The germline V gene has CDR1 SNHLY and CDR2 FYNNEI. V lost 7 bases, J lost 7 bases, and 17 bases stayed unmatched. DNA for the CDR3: TGTGCCAGCACCCCAGCGGGACCTACATCAGGGAATACGCAGTATTTT. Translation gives CASTPAGPTSGNTQYF.

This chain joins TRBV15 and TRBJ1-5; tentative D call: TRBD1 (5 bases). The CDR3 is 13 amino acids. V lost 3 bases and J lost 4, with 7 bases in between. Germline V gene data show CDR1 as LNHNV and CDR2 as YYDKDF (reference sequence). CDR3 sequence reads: CATSSQGNQPQHF. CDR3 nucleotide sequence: TGTGCCACCAGCAGTCAGGGAAATCAGCCCCAGCATTTT. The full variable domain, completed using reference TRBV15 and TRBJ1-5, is DAMVIQNPRYQVTQFGKPVTLSCSQTLNHNVMYWYQQKSSQAPKLLFHYYDKDFNNEADTPDNFQSRRPNTSFCFLDIRSPGLGDTAMYLCATSSQGNQPQHFGDGTRLSIL.

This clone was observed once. CDR3 in DNA: TGTGCCAGCAGCCTAGGACAGGGATCAATAGATACGCAGTATTTT. Residues: CASSLGQGSIDTQYF. V and J are TRBV11-2 and TRBJ2-3; 8 bases fit TRBD1. Germline V gene lookup returns CDR1 SGHAT and CDR2 FQNNGV. The CDR3 is made up of 15 amino acids. Trimming took 5 bases from V and 5 from J; bases not matched to a gene: 9.

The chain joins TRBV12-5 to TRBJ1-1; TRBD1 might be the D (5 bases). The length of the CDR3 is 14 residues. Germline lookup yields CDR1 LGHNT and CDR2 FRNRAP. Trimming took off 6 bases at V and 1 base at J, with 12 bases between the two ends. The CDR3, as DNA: TGTGCTAGTGGCCCCGGGGGGTGGAACACTGAAGCTTTCTTT. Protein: CASGPGGWNTEAFF.

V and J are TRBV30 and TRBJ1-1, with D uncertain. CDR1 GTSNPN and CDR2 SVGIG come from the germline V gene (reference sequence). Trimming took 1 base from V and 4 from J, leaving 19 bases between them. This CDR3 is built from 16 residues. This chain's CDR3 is CAWSANPPGSSTEAFF. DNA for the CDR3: TGTGCCTGGAGTGCCAACCCCCCCGGGTCGAGCACTGAAGCTTTCTTT.